Below, 22 T cell receptor beta chains from the same sample are listed, as sequenced in a study of blood T cells in healthy people across ages. A second about 7 to 11 cycle PCR used barcoded and J-beta primers. TCRdb reprocessed the 5' RACE reads via MiXCR and lists one record per CDR3 protein. This table has 950,000 to 1,200,000 distinct CDR3 sequences, about two fifths appearing once. The specimen sequenced was blood. Source of these receptors: a man aged 18 to 29 in good health.

This clonotype was detected a few times. This sequence joins TRBV18 and TRBJ1-1, with D tentatively TRBD1 (5 bases). The length of the CDR3 is 15 residues. Trimming stripped 3 bases from V and 2 bases from J, with 13 bases between. The germline CDR1 and CDR2 sequences are KGHSH and LQKENI. CDR3 in amino acids: CASSPPSTGNTEAFF. The CDR3 DNA reads TGTGCCAGCTCACCCCCTTCTACAGGAAACACTGAAGCTTTCTTT.

The V call is TRBV20-1, the J call TRBJ2-3; 13 bases match TRBD2. The CDR3 consists of 15 residues. J gave up 4 bases and V 3 bases, and 4 bases lay outside the gene matches. In germline, CDR1 is DFQATT, CDR2 SNEGSKA (reference sequence). The DNA for the CDR3 is TGCAGTGCTAGGTCCACTAGCGGGGGGGCAGATACGCAGTATTTT. Amino acid sequence: CSARSTSGGADTQYF.

The CDR3 sequence: CASRGQVRPREQYF. In DNA, the CDR3 is TGTGCCAGCAGGGGACAGGTACGTCCTAGAGAGCAGTACTTC. The chain couples TRBV6-2 or TRBV6-3 to TRBJ2-7; 8 bases fit TRBD1. In germline, CDR1 is MNHEY, CDR2 SVGEGT. Trimming took 6 bases from V and 7 from J; bases not matched to a gene: 11. This CDR3 has 14 amino acids.

This clonotype was seen more than once but under ten times. The gene calls are TRBV6-2 or TRBV6-3 and TRBJ2-7, with a possible D match to TRBD2 (6 bases). Trimming took off 7 bases at V and 0 bases at J, with 16 bases between the two ends. The CDR3 covers 15 residues. Germline V lookup: CDR1 MNHEY, CDR2 SVGEGT. Written as DNA, the CDR3 is TGTGCCAGCACACAAGGGACTTTCCGCTCCTACGAGCAGTACTTC. Translating gives CASTQGTFRSYEQYF.

In this sample, this clonotype turned up many times. CDR3: CSARQFGYGYTF. Written as DNA, the CDR3 is TGCAGCGCCCGACAGTTTGGCTATGGCTACACCTTC. The rearrangement joins TRBV29-1 to TRBJ1-2; possible D gene TRBD1, 5 bases. The CDR3 consists of 12 residues. CDR1 is SQVTM and CDR2 is ANQGSEA in the germline V gene. The germline V and J ends were trimmed by 7 bases and 4 bases, with 13 bases remaining between them.

As to this clonotype: One end of the junction varies from germline; a read error may be responsible. This chain links TRBV6-2 or TRBV6-3 with TRBJ1-2; D is ambiguous. Germline V gene sequence: CDR1 MNHEY, CDR2 SVGEGT. This CDR3 spans 13 amino acids. The CDR3 spells CANSYSYGYGYTF. The CDR3 DNA reads as TGTGCCAACAGTTACTCTTATGGCTATGGCTACACCTTC.

This rearrangement joins TRBV20-1 to TRBJ1-6; 10 bases agree with TRBD1. In germline, CDR1 is DFQATT, CDR2 SNEGSKA (reference sequence). Losses at the gene ends were 2 bases for V and 7 bases for J; bases not matched to a gene: 5. This CDR3 has 15 amino acids. The CDR3 DNA follows: TGCAGTGCTAGATCTACGGGACAGGGGAATTCACCCCTCCACTTT. Translated, it gives CSARSTGQGNSPLHF.

The gene calls are TRBV20-1 and TRBJ2-7, with a weak D call TRBD2 (6 bases). This CDR3 is built from 16 residues. Trimming cost V 0 bases and J 7 bases, with 22 bases left between them. Germline V CDR1 and CDR2: DFQATT, SNEGSKA (reference sequence). CDR3 sequence (DNA): TGCAGTGCTAGAGATCCAGCCGGCGGGGCGTCTCTTGAGCAGTACTTC. Translating gives CSARDPAGGASLEQYF.

The DNA for the CDR3 is TGCAGCGTTGACCGGGACAGCCCTTACTCTATGGGTTCACCCCTCCACTTT. Translation gives CSVDRDSPYSMGSPLHF. The chain uses TRBV29-1 and TRBJ1-6; TRBD1 aligns across 7 bases. The junction had 17 bases not matched to a gene; V was cut back by 3 bases and J by 9 bases. In germline, CDR1 is SQVTM, CDR2 ANQGSEA. This CDR3 is built from 17 residues.

This chain connects TRBV14 to TRBJ1-1; D is unresolved. The CDR3 length is 13 residues. Germline V gene sequence: CDR1 SGHDN, CDR2 FVKESK. Trimming shortened V by 3 bases and J by 4 bases, and 9 bases separated the two germline ends. The CDR3 is CASSHGRFTEAFF. DNA for the CDR3: TGTGCCAGCAGCCACGGGAGGTTCACTGAAGCTTTCTTT.

This clonotype was counted ten times or more. The J gene is TRBJ1-5, the V gene TRBV12-3 or TRBV12-4, with D uncertain. With 7 bases removed from V and 9 bases from J, the gap between germline ends came to 13 bases. This CDR3 region has 12 residues. CDR3 DNA: TGTGCCAGCACGGGCCGCATGGGGCCCCAGCATTTT. Protein sequence: CASTGRMGPQHF.

V is TRBV7-6 and J is TRBJ2-7; a weak D match, TRBD1 (5 bases). CDR1 and CDR2 (germline): SGHVS, FNYEAQ. The V end was cut by 4 bases, the J end by 7 bases, with 14 bases between. This CDR3 is 13 amino acids long. CDR3 nucleotides: TGTGCCAGCAGCTCCGACAGCGACAATGAGCAGTACTTC. Translated: CASSSDSDNEQYF.

This clonotype showed up just a few times. The rearrangement uses TRBV2 and TRBJ2-1; TRBD2 matches 13 bases. The CDR3 consists of 18 residues. J lost 1 base, V lost 4 bases, and 7 bases had no gene match. The germline V gene has CDR1 SNHLY and CDR2 FYNNEI. The CDR3 bases are TGTGCCAGCAGTGTTGGACTAGCGGGGGTATTATCCTACAATGAGCAGTTCTTC. This encodes CASSVGLAGVLSYNEQFF.

This clonotype was picked up a small number of times. This chain joins TRBV10-3 and TRBJ1-2, with D hard to call. Trimming removed 2 bases from V and 7 bases from J, with 5 bases in between. Germline CDR1 and CDR2: ENHRY and SYGVKD. CDR3 length: 11 amino acids. CDR3 sequence: CAISETGGYTF. For the CDR3, the DNA is TGTGCCATCAGTGAGACCGGTGGCTACACCTTC.

This clonotype was counted only a few times. The chain recombines TRBV7-8 with TRBJ1-4, with 8 bases aligning to TRBD1. The V segment lost 5 bases and the J segment 8 bases; nucleotides outside the gene matches: 10. The CDR3 loop spans 15 amino acids. Germline lookup yields CDR1 SGHVS and CDR2 FQNEAQ. CDR3 protein: CASSPRTGLGEKLFF. Written as DNA, the CDR3 is TGTGCCAGCAGCCCGAGGACAGGGTTGGGGGAAAAACTGTTTTTT.

The chain carries TRBV20-1 and TRBJ1-5; maybe TRBD1 (5 bases). The V gene lost 4 bases and the J gene lost 2 bases, with 15 bases spanning the gap. CDR1 is DFQATT and CDR2 is SNEGSKA in the germline V gene (reference sequence). CDR3 length: 15 amino acids. The CDR3 DNA is TGCAGTGCTAACCGGGGGGGGGACGGCAATCAGCCCCAGCATTTT. It is translated as CSANRGGDGNQPQHF.

The chain uses TRBV11-3 and TRBJ1-3; D gene uncertain. Germline-derived CDR1 and CDR2 are SGHNT and YENEEA. This CDR3 comprises 13 residues. Trimming took off 5 bases at V and 5 bases at J, with 10 bases between the two ends. The CDR3 loop is CASSTGPRNTIYF. The CDR3 nucleotides are TGTGCCAGCAGCACCGGGCCTAGAAACACCATATATTTT.

In regard to this clonotype: This may be a read error, as it is one base from a much larger clone. This chain links TRBV20-1 with TRBJ2-7; possibly TRBD1 or TRBD2 for D (5 bases each). Trimming left V 6 bases short and J 7 bases short, with 16 bases between. CDR3 size: 12 residues. The germline V gene has CDR1 DFQATT and CDR2 SNEGSKA (reference sequence). The CDR3: CSATTEGGEQYF. Here the CDR3 DNA reads TGCAGTGCCACGACAGAGGGTGGTGAGCAGTACTTC.

This clonotype was detected many times. The chain is built from TRBV7-9 and TRBJ2-1; D ambiguous. V was clipped by 1 base and J by 11 bases, with 9 bases between them. Germline V gene sequence: CDR1 SEHNR, CDR2 FQNEAQ (reference sequence). This CDR3 has 12 amino acids. The DNA of the CDR3 is TGTGCCAGCAGCTTAGTTAGGCCTCAGCAGTTCTTC. Its translation is CASSLVRPQQFF.

About this clonotype: One end of the junction does not line up with germline, which may come from a read error. This sequence joins TRBV13 and TRBJ1-2; 8 bases agree with TRBD1. This CDR3 is built from 16 residues. From germline, CDR1 is PRHDT and CDR2 FYEKMQ (reference sequence). The DNA for the CDR3 is TGTGCCAGCAGTTTAGGTCACCGGGACAGGACTTTTAGCTACACCTTC. Protein sequence: CASSLGHRDRTFSYTF.

A few counts support this clonotype. The rearrangement links TRBV20-1 to TRBJ1-2; D remains ambiguous. CDR1 and CDR2 from the germline V gene are DFQATT and SNEGSKA (reference sequence). The length of the CDR3 is 13 residues. V gave up 3 bases and J gave up 2 bases, with 10 bases separating them. CDR3 DNA sequence: TGCAGTGCTAGGATGTCATCAAACTATGGCTACACCTTC. Protein sequence: CSARMSSNYGYTF.

This clonotype was observed a handful of times. The chain is built from TRBV6-6 and TRBJ2-3, with D perhaps assigned TRBD1 or TRBD2 (5 bases each). The CDR3 sequence is 13 residues long. V gave up 5 bases and J gave up 4 bases, with 10 bases separating them. Germline CDR1 is MNHNY and CDR2 is SVGAGI (reference sequence). The CDR3 DNA follows: TGTGCCAGCAGTATCCGGGACCCAGATACGCAGTATTTT. Its translation: CASSIRDPDTQYF.